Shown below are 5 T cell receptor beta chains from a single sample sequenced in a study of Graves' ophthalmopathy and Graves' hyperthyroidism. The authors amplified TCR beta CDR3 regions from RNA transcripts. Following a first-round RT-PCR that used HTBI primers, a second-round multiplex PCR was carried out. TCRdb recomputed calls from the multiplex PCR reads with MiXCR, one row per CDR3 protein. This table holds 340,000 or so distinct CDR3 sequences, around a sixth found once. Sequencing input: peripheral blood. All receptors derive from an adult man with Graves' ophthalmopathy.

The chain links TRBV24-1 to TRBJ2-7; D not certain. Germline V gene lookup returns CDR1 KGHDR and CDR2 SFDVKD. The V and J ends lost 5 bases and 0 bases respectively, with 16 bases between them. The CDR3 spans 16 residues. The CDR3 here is CATSGGNLGNSYEQYF. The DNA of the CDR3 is TGTGCCACCAGTGGCGGAAACCTGGGGAACTCCTACGAGCAGTACTTC.

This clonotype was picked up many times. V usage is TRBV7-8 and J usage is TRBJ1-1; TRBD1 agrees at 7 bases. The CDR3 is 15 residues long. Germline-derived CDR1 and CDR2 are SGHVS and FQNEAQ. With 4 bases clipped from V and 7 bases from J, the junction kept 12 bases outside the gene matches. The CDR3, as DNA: TGTGCCAGCAGCTACGTTTACGACAGGGCGGATGAAGCTTTCTTT. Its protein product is CASSYVYDRADEAFF.

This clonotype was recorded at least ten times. DNA of the CDR3: TGCAGCGTTGGGTGGGGGCCTAACACTGAAGCTTTCTTT. Translating gives CSVGWGPNTEAFF. The chain is built from TRBV29-1 and TRBJ1-1, with D possibly matching TRBD1 (6 bases). Germline assignment: CDR1 SQVTM and CDR2 ANQGSEA. V lost 4 bases to trimming and J lost 2 bases, with 11 bases between them. The CDR3 is 13 residues long.

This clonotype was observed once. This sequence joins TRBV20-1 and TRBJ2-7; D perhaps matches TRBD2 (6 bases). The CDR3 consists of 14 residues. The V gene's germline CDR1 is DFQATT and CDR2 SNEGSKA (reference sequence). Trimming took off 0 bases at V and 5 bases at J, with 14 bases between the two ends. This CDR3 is CSARDGGRADEQYF. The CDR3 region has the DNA TGCAGTGCTAGAGATGGGGGGAGAGCCGACGAGCAGTACTTC.

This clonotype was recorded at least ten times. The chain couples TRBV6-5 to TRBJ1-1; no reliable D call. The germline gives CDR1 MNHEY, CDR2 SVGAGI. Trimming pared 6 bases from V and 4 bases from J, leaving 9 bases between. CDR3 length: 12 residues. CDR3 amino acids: CASSGRATEAFF. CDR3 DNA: TGTGCCAGCAGCGGACGGGCCACTGAAGCTTTCTTT.